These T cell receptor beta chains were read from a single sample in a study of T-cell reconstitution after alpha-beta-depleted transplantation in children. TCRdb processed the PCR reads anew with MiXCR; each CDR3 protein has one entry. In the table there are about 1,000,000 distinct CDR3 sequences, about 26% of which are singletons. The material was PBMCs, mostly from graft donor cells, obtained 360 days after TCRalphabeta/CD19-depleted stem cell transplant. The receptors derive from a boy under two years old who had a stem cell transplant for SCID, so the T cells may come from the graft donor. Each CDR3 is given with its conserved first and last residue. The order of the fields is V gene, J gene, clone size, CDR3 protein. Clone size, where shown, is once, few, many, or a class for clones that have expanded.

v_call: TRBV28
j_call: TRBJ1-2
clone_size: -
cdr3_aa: CASSIRAAPGGGYGYTF

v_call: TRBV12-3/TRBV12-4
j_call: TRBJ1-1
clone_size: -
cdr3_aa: CASSRAGAGTEAFF

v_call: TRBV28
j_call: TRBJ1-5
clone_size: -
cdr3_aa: CASSLDGEQYSNQPQHF

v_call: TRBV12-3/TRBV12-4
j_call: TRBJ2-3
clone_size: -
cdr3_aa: CASSPTSGGAWDTQYF

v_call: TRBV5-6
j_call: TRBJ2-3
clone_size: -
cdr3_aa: CASSLEQRGGTDTQYF

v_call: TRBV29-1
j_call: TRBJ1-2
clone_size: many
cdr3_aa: CSVWAGGNYGYTF

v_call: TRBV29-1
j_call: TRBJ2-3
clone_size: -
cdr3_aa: CSVDGRGGSTDTQYF

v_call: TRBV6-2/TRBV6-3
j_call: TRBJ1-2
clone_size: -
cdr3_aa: CASADRWMGYTF

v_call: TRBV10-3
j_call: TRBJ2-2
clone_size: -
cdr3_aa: CAISQTGLATANTGELFF

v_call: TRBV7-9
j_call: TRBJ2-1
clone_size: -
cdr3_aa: CASSSGGLEYNEQFF

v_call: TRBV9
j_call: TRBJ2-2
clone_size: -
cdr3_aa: CASSLTSGELFF

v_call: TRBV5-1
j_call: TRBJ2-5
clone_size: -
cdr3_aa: CASTRSSLETQYF

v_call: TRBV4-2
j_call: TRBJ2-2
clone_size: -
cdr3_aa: CASSPRGHQGRDTGELFF

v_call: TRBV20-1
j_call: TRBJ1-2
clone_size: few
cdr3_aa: CSAGGQGGANYGYTF

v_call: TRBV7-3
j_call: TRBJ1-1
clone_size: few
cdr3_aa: CASSLHGFGNTEAFF

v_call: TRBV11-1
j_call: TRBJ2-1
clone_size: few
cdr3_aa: CASSPWRKDSSRGNEQFF

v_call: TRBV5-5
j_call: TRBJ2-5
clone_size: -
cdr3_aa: CASSPRPGLATETQYF

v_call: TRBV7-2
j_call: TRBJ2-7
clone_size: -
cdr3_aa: CASSKRPDVLYEQYF

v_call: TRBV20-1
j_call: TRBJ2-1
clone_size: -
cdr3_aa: CSAPRTGFEQFF

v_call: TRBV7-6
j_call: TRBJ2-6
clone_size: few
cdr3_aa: CASSLSSRDSRSGANVLTF

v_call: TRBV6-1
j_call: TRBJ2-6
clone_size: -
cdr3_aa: CASGGGLANVLTF

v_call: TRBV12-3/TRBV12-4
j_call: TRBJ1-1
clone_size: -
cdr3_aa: CASPPLAESMNTEAFF

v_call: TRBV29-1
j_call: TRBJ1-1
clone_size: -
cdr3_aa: CSVGLTLENEAFF

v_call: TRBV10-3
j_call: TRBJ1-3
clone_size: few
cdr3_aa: CAISGGNTIYF

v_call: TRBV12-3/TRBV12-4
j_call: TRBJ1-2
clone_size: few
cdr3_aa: CASSVAGPYGYTF

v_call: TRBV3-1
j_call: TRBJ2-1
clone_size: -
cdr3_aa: CASSLIQGGQFF

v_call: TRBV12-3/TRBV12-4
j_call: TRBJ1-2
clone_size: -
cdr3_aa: CASSPTRGAPYGYTF

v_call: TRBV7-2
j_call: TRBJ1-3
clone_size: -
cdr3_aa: CASSRDSGSGNTIYF

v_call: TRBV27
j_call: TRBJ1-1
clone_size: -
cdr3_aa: CASSISVSMNTEAFF

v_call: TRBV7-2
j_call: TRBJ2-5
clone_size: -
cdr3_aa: CASSTAGLAGETQYF

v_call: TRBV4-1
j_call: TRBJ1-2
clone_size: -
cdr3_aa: CASSQAGGQGAYGYTF

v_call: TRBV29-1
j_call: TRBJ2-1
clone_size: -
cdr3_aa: CSVEWATGEQFF

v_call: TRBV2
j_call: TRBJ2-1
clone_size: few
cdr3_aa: CASSAQGRDEQFF

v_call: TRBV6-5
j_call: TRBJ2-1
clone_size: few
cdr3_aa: CASSYDRGGYNEQFF

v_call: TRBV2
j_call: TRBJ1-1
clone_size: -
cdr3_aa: CASSGGLGSLNTEAFF

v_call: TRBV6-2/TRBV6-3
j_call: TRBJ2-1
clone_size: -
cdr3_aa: CASSYKRGGVYEQFF

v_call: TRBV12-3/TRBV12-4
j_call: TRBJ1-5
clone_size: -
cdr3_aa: CASSSPGVAYQPQHF

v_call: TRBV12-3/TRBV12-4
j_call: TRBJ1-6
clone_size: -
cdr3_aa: CASSPGTAGNSPLHF

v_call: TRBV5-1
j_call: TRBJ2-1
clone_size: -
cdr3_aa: CASSPEGTGSNEQFF

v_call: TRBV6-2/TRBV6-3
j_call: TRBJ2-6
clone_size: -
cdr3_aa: CASSYPIGRGLPGANVLTF

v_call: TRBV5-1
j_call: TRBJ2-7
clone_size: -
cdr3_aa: CASSPWPGRTSYEQYF

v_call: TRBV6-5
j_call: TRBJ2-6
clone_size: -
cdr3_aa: CASSYSPDSGANVLTF

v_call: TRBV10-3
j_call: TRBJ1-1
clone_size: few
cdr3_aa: CAIMGGKTGVNTEAFF

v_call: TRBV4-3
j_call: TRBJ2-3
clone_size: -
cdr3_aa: CASSQGYARGSSTDTQYF

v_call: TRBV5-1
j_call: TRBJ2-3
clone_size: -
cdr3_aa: CATSDTWTDTQYF

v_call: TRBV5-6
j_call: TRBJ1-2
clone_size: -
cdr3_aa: CASSAISTRWEGYTF

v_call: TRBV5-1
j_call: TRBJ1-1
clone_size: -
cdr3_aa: CASSTVPPPNTEAFF

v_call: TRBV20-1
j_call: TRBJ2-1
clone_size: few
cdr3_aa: CSARVWGGGPNEQFF

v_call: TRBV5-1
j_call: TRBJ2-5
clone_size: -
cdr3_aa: CASSSSSGELRQETQYF

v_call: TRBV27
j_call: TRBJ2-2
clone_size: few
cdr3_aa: CASRLTGVGTGELFF

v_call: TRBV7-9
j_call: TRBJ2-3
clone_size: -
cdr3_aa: CASSLDAVGISQYF

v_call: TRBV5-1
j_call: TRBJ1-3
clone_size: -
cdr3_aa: CASSLEGLPGNTIYF

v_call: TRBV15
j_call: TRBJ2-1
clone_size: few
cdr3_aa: CATSNLPGTSGDQQFF

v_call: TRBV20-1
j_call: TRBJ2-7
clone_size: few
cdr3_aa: CSANRGGSYEQYF

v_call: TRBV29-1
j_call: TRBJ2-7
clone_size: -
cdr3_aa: CSVVTPAGEQYF

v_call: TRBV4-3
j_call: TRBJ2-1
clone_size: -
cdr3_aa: CASSQQQGPNEQFF

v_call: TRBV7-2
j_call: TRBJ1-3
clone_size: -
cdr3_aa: CASSKEGQISGNTIYF

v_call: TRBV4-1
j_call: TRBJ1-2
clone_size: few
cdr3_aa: CASSQEWGQRFYGYTF

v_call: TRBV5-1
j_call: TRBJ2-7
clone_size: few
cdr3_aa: CASSLAPSGGEEQYF